This T cell receptor beta chain is from a study of cytomegalovirus exposure and HLA in healthy donors. Study information: Most genotyped donors, 81% of around 370, had Caucasian-associated genetic ancestry. Findings and caveats of the study: According to a later analysis, most TCR beta chains associated with CMV appeared HLA-restricted. 87-base-pair reads could not separate some V segments, including TRBV6-2 and TRBV6-3. Immune exposure data for these donors was limited to CMV serostatus.

A remark on this clone: The target antigen is unknown.

13 Jbeta primers and 60 Vbeta primers were used for the PCR. Here immunoSEQ multiplex PCR was the method, and the copy in TCRdb shows in-frame clones only, minus some. This sample carries 85,000 to 120,000 clones, around four fifths of them seen once, and the ten largest clones take around 2.6%. The ends were cut back, 5 bases at V and 5 bases at J, with 12 bases in the middle. Germline V gives CDR1 LNHDA, CDR2 SQIVND (reference sequence). The CDR3 is made up of 13 amino acids. The clonotype was recovered from a man between 40 and 49 years old in good health and CMV-seronegative. The sample consisted of PBMCs. This rearrangement joins TRBV19 to TRBJ1-1, with unresolved D. The chain's CDR3 is CASSLIPVTEAFF. CDR3 DNA sequence: TGTGCCAGTAGTCTTATACCAGTAACTGAAGCTTTCTTT.